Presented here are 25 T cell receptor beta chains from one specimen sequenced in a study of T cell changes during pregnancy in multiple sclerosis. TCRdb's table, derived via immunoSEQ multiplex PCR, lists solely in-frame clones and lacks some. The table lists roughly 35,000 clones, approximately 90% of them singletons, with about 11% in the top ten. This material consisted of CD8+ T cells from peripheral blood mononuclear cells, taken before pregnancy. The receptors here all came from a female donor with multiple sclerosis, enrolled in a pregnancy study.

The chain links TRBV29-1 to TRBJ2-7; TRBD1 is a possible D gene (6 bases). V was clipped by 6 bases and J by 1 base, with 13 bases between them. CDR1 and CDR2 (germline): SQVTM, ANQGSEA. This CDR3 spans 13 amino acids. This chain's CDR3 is CSVETGVSYEQYF. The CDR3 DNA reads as TGCAGCGTCGAGACAGGTGTTTCCTACGAGCAGTACTTC.

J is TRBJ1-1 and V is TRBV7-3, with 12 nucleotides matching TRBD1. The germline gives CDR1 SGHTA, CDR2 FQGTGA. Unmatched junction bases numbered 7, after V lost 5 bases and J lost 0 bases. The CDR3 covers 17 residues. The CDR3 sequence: CASSGDRGRAVNTEAFF. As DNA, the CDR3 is TGTGCCAGCAGCGGGGACAGGGGGCGTGCTGTGAACACTGAAGCTTTCTTT. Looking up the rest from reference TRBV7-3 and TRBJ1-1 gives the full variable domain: GAGVSQTPSNKVTEKGKYVELRCDPISGHTALYWYRQSLGQGPEFLIYFQGTGAADDSGLPNDRFFAVRPEGSVSTLKIQRTERGDSAVYLCASSGDRGRAVNTEAFFGQGTRLTVV.

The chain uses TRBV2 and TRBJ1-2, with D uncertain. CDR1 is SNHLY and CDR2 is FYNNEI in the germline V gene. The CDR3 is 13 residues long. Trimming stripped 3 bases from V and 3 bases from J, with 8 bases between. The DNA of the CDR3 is TGTGCCAGCAGTGAGAGGGTTTACTATGGCTACACCTTC. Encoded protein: CASSERVYYGYTF. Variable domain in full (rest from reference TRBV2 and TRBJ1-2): EPEVTQTPSHQVTQMGQEVILRCVPISNHLYFYWYRQILGQKVEFLVSFYNNEISEKSEIFDDQFSVERPDGSNFTLKIRSTKLEDSAMYFCASSERVYYGYTFGSGTRLTVV.

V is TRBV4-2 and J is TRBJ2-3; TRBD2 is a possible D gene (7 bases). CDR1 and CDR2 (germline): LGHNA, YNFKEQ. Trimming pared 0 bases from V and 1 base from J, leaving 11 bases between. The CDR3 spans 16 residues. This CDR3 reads CASSQDRGGGTDTQYF. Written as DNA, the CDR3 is TGTGCCAGCAGCCAAGATAGGGGGGGCGGCACAGATACGCAGTATTTT.

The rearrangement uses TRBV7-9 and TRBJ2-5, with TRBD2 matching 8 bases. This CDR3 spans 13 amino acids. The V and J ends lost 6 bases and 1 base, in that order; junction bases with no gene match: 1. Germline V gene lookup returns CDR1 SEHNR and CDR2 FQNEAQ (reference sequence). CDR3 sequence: CASSRGGQETQYF. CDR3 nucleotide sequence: TGTGCCAGCAGTCGGGGGGGCCAAGAGACCCAGTACTTC.

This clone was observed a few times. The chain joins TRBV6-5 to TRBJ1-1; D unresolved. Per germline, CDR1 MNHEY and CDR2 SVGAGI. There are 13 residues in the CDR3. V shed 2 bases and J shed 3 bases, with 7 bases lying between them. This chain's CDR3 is CASSYTKHTEAFF. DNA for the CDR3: TGTGCCAGCAGTTACACCAAGCACACTGAAGCTTTCTTT.

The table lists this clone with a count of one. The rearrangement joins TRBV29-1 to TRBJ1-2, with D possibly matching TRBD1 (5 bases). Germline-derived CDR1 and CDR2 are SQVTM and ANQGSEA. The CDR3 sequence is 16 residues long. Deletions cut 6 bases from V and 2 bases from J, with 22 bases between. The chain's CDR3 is CSVPAQGTLFNYGYTF. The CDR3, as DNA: TGCAGCGTACCGGCTCAGGGCACCCTATTCAACTATGGCTACACCTTC.

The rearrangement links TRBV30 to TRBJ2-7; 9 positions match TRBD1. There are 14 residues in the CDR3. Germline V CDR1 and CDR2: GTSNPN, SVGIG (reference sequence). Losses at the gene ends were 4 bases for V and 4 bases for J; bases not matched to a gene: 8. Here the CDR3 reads CAWTRDRVWYEQYF. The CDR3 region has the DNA TGTGCCTGGACCCGGGACAGGGTTTGGTACGAGCAGTACTTC. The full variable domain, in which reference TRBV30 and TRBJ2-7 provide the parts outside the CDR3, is SQTIHQWPATLVQPVGSPLSLECTVEGTSNPNLYWYRQAAGRGLQLLFYSVGIGQISSEVPQNLSASRPQDRQFILSSKKLLLSDSGFYLCAWTRDRVWYEQYFGPGTRLTVT.

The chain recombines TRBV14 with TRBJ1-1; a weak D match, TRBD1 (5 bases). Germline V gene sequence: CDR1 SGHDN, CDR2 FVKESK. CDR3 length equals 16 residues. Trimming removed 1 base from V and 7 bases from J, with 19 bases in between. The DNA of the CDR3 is TGTGCCAGCAGCCAAGTTGAACAGGCGTGGCCCCTTGAAGCTTTCTTT. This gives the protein CASSQVEQAWPLEAFF.

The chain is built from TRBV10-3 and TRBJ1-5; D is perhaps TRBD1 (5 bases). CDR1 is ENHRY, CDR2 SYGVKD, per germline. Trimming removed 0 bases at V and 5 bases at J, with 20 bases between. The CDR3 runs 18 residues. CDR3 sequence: CAISESLIAQVMYQPQHF. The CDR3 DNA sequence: TGTGCCATCAGTGAGTCACTTATAGCACAGGTAATGTATCAGCCCCAGCATTTT.

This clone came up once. For the CDR3, the DNA is TGTGCCAGCACCAGAGTCACAGGGTACGGTCAGCCCCAGCATTTT. This gives the protein CASTRVTGYGQPQHF. J is TRBJ1-5 and V is TRBV6-1; TRBD1 is a possible D gene (6 bases). CDR3 length: 15 amino acids. Germline V gives CDR1 MNHNS, CDR2 SASEGT. Deletions cut 7 bases from V and 6 bases from J, with 19 bases between.

CDR3 coding DNA: TGTGCCAGCAGGCTAGGAGGGGGCCCTTTCTACGAGCAGTACTTC. Protein: CASRLGGGPFYEQYF. This chain links TRBV27 with TRBJ2-7; TRBD1 might be the D (7 bases). Germline CDR1 MNHEY, CDR2 SMNVEV (reference sequence). The CDR3 covers 15 residues. The germline V and J ends were trimmed by 6 bases and 3 bases, with 18 bases remaining between them.

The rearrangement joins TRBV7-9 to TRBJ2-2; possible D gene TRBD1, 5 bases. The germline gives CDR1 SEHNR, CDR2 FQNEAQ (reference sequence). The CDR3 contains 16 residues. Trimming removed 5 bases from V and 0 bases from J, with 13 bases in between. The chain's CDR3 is CASSGPREANTGELFF. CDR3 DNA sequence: TGTGCCAGCAGCGGACCCAGGGAAGCGAACACCGGGGAGCTGTTTTTT. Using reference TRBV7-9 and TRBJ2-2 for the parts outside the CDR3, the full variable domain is DTGVSQNPRHKITKRGQNVTFRCDPISEHNRLYWYRQTLGQGPEFLTYFQNEAQLEKSRLLSDRFSAERPKGSFSTLEIQRTEQGDSAMYLCASSGPREANTGELFFGEGSRLTVL.

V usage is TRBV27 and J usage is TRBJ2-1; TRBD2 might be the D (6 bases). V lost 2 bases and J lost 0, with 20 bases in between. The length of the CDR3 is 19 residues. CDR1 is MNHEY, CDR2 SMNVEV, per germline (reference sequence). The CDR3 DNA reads TGTGCCAGCAGTTTAGGAACGGGACTCAGATCTGGCTCCTACAATGAGCAGTTCTTC. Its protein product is CASSLGTGLRSGSYNEQFF.

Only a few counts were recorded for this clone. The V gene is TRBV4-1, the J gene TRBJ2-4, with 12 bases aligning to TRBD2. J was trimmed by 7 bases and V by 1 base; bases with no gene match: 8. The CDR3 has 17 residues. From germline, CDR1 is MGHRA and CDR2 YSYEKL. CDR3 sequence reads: CASSQGPSGRDWNIQYF. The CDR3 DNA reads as TGCGCCAGCAGCCAAGGCCCTAGCGGGAGGGATTGGAACATTCAGTACTTC.

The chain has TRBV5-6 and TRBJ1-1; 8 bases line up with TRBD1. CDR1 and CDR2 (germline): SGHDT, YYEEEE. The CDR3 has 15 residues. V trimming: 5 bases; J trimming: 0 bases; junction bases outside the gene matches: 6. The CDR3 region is CASSSEGQVNTEAFF. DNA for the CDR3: TGTGCCAGCAGTTCGGAGGGACAGGTGAACACTGAAGCTTTCTTT.

This CDR3 is CASSLSAHGGLAYNEQFF. The CDR3, as DNA: TGTGCCAGCAGTTTAAGCGCACACGGGGGGCTCGCCTACAATGAGCAGTTCTTC. The chain links TRBV27 to TRBJ2-1; TRBD2 is a possible D gene (7 bases). The CDR3 is 18 residues long. Deletions cut 2 bases from V and 2 bases from J, with 19 bases between. The germline V gene has CDR1 MNHEY and CDR2 SMNVEV (reference sequence).

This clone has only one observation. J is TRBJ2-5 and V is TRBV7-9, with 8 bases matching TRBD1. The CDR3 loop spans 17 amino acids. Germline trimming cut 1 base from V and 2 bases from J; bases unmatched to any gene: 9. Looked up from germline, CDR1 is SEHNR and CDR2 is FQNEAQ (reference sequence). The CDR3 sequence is CASSLGTQGVRQETQYF. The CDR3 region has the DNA TGTGCCAGCAGCTTAGGCACACAGGGGGTCAGGCAAGAGACCCAGTACTTC.

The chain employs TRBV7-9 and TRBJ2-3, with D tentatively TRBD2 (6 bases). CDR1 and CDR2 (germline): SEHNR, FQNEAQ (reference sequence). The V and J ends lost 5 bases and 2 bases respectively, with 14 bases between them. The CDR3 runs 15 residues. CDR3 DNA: TGTGCCAGCAGCCCGGGACTCAGAAACACAGATACGCAGTATTTT. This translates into CASSPGLRNTDTQYF.

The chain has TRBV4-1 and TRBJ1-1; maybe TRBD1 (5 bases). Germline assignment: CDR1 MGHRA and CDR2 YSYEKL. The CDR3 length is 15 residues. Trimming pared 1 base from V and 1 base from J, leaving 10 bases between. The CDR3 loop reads CASSQGARGNTEAFF. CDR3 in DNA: TGCGCCAGCAGCCAAGGGGCTAGGGGGAACACTGAAGCTTTCTTT.

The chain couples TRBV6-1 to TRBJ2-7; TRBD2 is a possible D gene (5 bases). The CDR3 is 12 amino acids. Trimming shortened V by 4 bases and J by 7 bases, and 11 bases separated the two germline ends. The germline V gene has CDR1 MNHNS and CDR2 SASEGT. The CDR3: CASSASGFEQYF. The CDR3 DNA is TGTGCCAGCAGTGCATCGGGGTTTGAGCAGTACTTC.

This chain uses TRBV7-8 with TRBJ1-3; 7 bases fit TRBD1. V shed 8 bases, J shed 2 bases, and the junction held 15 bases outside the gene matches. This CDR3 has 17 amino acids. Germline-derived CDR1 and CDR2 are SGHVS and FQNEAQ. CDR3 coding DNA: TGTGCCAGCCAAAAAGACAGGGTGATGGTTGCTGGAAACACCATATATTTT. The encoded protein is CASQKDRVMVAGNTIYF.

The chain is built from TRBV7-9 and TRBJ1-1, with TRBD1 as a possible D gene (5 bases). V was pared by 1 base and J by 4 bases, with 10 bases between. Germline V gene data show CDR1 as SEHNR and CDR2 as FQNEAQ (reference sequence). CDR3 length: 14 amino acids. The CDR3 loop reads CASSLEAGGTEAFF. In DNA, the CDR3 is TGTGCCAGCAGCTTAGAGGCGGGGGGCACTGAAGCTTTCTTT. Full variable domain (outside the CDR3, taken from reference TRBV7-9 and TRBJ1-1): DTGVSQNPRHKITKRGQNVTFRCDPISEHNRLYWYRQTLGQGPEFLTYFQNEAQLEKSRLLSDRFSAERPKGSFSTLEIQRTEQGDSAMYLCASSLEAGGTEAFFGQGTRLTVV.

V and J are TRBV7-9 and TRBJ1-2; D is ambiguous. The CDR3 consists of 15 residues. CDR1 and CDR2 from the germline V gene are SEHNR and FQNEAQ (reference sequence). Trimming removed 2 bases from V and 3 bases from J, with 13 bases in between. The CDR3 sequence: CASSLMRGLDYGYTF. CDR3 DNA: TGTGCCAGCAGCTTAATGCGAGGTTTAGACTATGGCTACACCTTC.

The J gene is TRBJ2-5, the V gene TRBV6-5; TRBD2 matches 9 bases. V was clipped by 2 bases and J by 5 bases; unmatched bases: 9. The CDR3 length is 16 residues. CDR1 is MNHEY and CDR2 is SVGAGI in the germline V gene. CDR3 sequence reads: CASSYALGLADETQYF. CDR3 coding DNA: TGTGCCAGCAGTTACGCTTTGGGACTAGCCGATGAGACCCAGTACTTC.